This paragraph covers one TCR beta chain sequence. Germline is not matched at one junction end, which may reflect a read error. The data stem from a study of somatic mutations in cytotoxic T cells in rheumatoid arthritis. Sequenced by immunoSEQ multiplex PCR; TCRdb stores in-frame clones only, minus some. Of 15,000 to 20,000 clones in the sample, 85% are singletons; the top ten hold 5.5% to 8%. The germline V gene has CDR1 SQVTM and CDR2 ANQGSEA. The CDR3 has 12 residues. This sequence originates from a woman aged 35 to 49 with rheumatoid arthritis. The chain is built from TRBV29-1 and TRBJ1-1; TRBD1 agrees at 9 bases. The sequenced sample was CD8+ T cells sorted from blood. The DNA for the CDR3 is TGCAGCGCTGAACCGGGACAGGGTACAGCTTTCTTT. It codes for CSAEPGQGTAFF.